The 13 T cell receptor beta chains in this list originate from one sample, sequenced in a study of blood T cells in healthy people across ages. The authors ran a second PCR of about 6 to 11 cycles using a sample-barcoded 5' primer and a J-beta primer mix. TCRdb ran MiXCR on the 5' RACE reads and lists one entry per CDR3 protein. The data hold 700,000 or so distinct CDR3 sequences, with roughly two fifths observed a single time. Input material: blood. The receptors were gathered from an older man in good health.

This clonotype turned up a few times. V gene TRBV7-2 combines with J gene TRBJ1-5; D possibly corresponds to TRBD1 (5 bases). The CDR3 is 15 amino acids. The V end was cut by 1 base, the J end by 3 bases, with 10 bases between. Germline CDR1 SGHTA, CDR2 FQGNSA. CDR3 nucleotides: TGTGCCAGCAGCTTAGGGGGACGGAACAATCAGCCCCAGCATTTT. It specifies CASSLGGRNNQPQHF. Full variable domain (missing parts from reference TRBV7-2 and TRBJ1-5): GAGVSQSPSNKVTEKGKDVELRCDPISGHTALYWYRQSLGQGLEFLIYFQGNSAPDKSGLPSDRFSAERTGGSVSTLTIQRTQQEDSAVYLCASSLGGRNNQPQHFGDGTRLSIL.

The V gene is TRBV5-1, the J gene TRBJ2-7; TRBD1 matches 8 bases. CDR3 length equals 14 residues. The V gene end was trimmed by 2 bases and the J gene end by 5 bases; junction bases not matched to a gene: 6. Germline CDR1 and CDR2: SGHRS and YFSETQ. CDR3 bases: TGCGCCAGCAGCTTAGTACAGGGGGTCCACGAGCAGTACTTC. Residues: CASSLVQGVHEQYF.

V usage is TRBV4-2 and J usage is TRBJ2-1; TRBD2 agrees at 8 bases. Trimming took 1 base from V and 7 from J; bases not matched to a gene: 9. CDR3 length: 16 residues. Germline V CDR1 and CDR2: LGHNA, YNFKEQ. The CDR3 coding sequence is TGTGCCAGCAGCCAAGGGGGCGCGGGAGGTGAAAATGAGCAGTTCTTC. As protein: CASSQGGAGGENEQFF.

In DNA form, the CDR3 reads TGTGCCAGCAGCCAATTCGGGGCTGAAGGCTACACCTTC. It encodes CASSQFGAEGYTF. This chain uses TRBV3-1 with TRBJ1-2; D might be TRBD1 (5 bases). CDR1 and CDR2 (germline): LGHDT, YNNKEL (reference sequence). Trimming removed 2 bases from V and 8 bases from J, with 12 bases in between. The CDR3 extends over 13 amino acids.

The chain joins TRBV3-1 to TRBJ2-1; no definite D call. Trimming shortened V by 1 base and J by 8 bases, and 3 bases separated the two germline ends. This CDR3 region has 11 residues. Germline V gene sequence: CDR1 LGHDT, CDR2 YNNKEL (reference sequence). In DNA form, the CDR3 reads TGTGCCAGCAGCCAAGCCCATGAGCAGTTCTTC. Its translation: CASSQAHEQFF.

This clonotype has only a few counts. The CDR3 sequence is CASSFSGGSGPTGELFF. Written as DNA, the CDR3 is TGTGCCAGCAGTTTTAGTGGCGGGAGTGGACCCACCGGGGAGCTGTTTTTT. The genes are TRBV6-5 and TRBJ2-2; 7 bases fit TRBD2. There are 17 residues in the CDR3. CDR1 is MNHEY, CDR2 SVGAGI, per germline. The V gene end was trimmed by 4 bases and the J gene end by 4 bases; junction bases not matched to a gene: 12.

The V gene is TRBV27, the J gene TRBJ2-7; D ambiguous. V lost 6 bases, J lost 7 bases, and 13 bases lay in between. The CDR3 totals 12 residues. Germline loops: CDR1 MNHEY, CDR2 SMNVEV (reference sequence). CDR3 residues: CASSPTHSEQYF. The CDR3 nucleotides read TGTGCCAGCAGCCCCACCCACTCGGAGCAGTACTTC.

This clonotype appeared a few times. The chain recombines TRBV7-6 with TRBJ2-3; 8 bases fit TRBD2. With V trimmed by 3 bases and J by 5 bases, 13 bases remained unmatched. In germline, CDR1 is SGHVS, CDR2 FNYEAQ. The CDR3 is 17 amino acids. The CDR3 loop reads CASSLKVTGGALDTQYF. The CDR3, as DNA: TGTGCCAGCAGCTTGAAGGTTACGGGGGGGGCTTTAGATACGCAGTATTTT.

This chain uses TRBV7-9 with TRBJ1-3, with unresolved D. This CDR3 is built from 14 residues. Trimming took 1 base from V and 4 from J, leaving 8 bases between them. Germline CDR1 is SEHNR and CDR2 is FQNEAQ (reference sequence). This CDR3 reads CASSLEIVGNTIYF. In DNA, the CDR3 is TGTGCCAGCAGCTTAGAAATTGTCGGAAACACCATATATTTT.

This rearrangement joins TRBV29-1 to TRBJ2-2; 7 bases fit TRBD1. V lost 7 bases, J lost 6 bases, and 8 bases stayed unmatched. CDR3 length: 13 amino acids. CDR1 and CDR2 (germline): SQVTM, ANQGSEA. For the CDR3, the DNA is TGCAGCGCCCGACAGGGTATCTCCGGGGAGCTGTTTTTT. Protein product: CSARQGISGELFF.

The chain is built from TRBV10-1 and TRBJ2-1, with D unclear. Trimming stripped 3 bases from V and 0 bases from J, with 12 bases between. The CDR3 loop spans 16 amino acids. The V gene's germline CDR1 is WNHNN and CDR2 SYGVQD (reference sequence). In DNA form, the CDR3 reads TGCGCCAGCAGTGACGCTGGGGTCACCTCCTACAATGAGCAGTTCTTC. It encodes CASSDAGVTSYNEQFF.

This sequence joins TRBV7-2 and TRBJ2-7; 9 bases are shared with TRBD2. CDR3 length equals 16 residues. J was trimmed by 3 bases and V by 4 bases; bases with no gene match: 10. Germline CDR1 is SGHTA and CDR2 is FQGNSA. The CDR3: CASSSFGGSGSYEQYF. DNA of the CDR3: TGTGCCAGCAGCTCCTTTGGGGGTAGCGGGAGCTACGAGCAGTACTTC.

The DNA for the CDR3 is TGTGCCAGCATCAAGCGGGGGGGGCCCACAGATACGCAGTATTTT. As protein: CASIKRGGPTDTQYF. V usage is TRBV12-3 or TRBV12-4 and J usage is TRBJ2-3, with 10 positions matching TRBD2. V was pared by 7 bases and J by 2 bases, with 6 bases of the junction left unmatched. This CDR3 comprises 15 residues.